These T cell receptor beta chains were read from a single sample in a study of blood T cell repertoires in COVID-19. Libraries were prepared by immunoSEQ multiplex PCR; TCRdb keeps only in-frame clonotypes and omits some of them. The data contain tens of thousands of clones, about 90% of them singletons. Sequencing input: peripheral blood. These receptors all stem from a man aged 45 to 65 with active COVID-19. CDR3s include the opening cysteine and the closing phenylalanine or tryptophan. D genes are given only for firm matches. Clone size, where shown, is once, few, many, or a class for clones that have expanded.

length	V	D	J	size	CDR3	DNA
14	TRBV6-6	TRBD2	TRBJ2-3	-	CASGSSGRGDTQYF	TGTGCCAGCGGGTCTAGCGGCCGAGGGGATACGCAGTATTTT
12	TRBV7-8	-	TRBJ1-1	-	CASSLRDGEAFF	TGTGCCAGCAGCCTGCGGGACGGTGAAGCTTTCTTT
15	TRBV11-1	-	TRBJ2-1	-	CASSLDKSPYNEQFF	TGTGCCAGCAGCTTGGACAAGAGCCCCTACAATGAGCAGTTCTTC
13	TRBV2	-	TRBJ2-1	-	CASRDRGYNEQFF	TGTGCCAGCAGGGACAGAGGTTACAATGAGCAGTTCTTC
15	TRBV9	-	TRBJ1-6	medium-sized	CASTQRPGENSPLHF	TGTGCCAGCACCCAAAGGCCGGGGGAGAATTCACCCCTCCACTTT
15	TRBV3-1/TRBV3-2	TRBD1	TRBJ2-5	-	CASSQGTGIRETQYF	TGTGCCAGCAGCCAAGGGACAGGGATTCGGGAGACCCAGTACTTC
14	TRBV3-1/TRBV3-2	-	TRBJ1-5	-	CASSQAVFNQPQHF	TGTGCCAGCAGCCAGGCGGTTTTCAATCAGCCCCAGCATTTT
14	TRBV18	-	TRBJ1-1	-	CASSEQLQDTEAFF	TGTGCCAGCTCGGAACAGCTGCAGGACACTGAAGCTTTCTTT
13	TRBV10-3	TRBD1	TRBJ1-2	once	CAISLGQGNGYTF	TGTGCCATCAGCCTGGGACAGGGGAATGGCTACACCTTC
16	TRBV10-3	TRBD1	TRBJ2-7	-	CAISESAGTVYDEQYF	TGTGCCATCAGTGAGTCTGCCGGGACAGTTTACGACGAGCAGTACTTC
11	TRBV6-2/TRBV6-3	-	TRBJ2-3	-	CASSTRDTQYF	TGTGCCAGCAGTACCCGGGATACGCAGTATTTT